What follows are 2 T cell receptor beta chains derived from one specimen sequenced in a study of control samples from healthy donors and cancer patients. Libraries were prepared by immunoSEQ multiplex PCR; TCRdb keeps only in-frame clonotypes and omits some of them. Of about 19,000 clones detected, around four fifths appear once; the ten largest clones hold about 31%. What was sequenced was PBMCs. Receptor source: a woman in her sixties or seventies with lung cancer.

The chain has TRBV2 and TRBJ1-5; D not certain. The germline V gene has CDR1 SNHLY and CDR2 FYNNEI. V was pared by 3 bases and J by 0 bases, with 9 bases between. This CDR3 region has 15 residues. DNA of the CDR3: TGTGCCAGCAGTGACAGTTCCTTTAGCAATCAGCCCCAGCATTTT. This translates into CASSDSSFSNQPQHF.

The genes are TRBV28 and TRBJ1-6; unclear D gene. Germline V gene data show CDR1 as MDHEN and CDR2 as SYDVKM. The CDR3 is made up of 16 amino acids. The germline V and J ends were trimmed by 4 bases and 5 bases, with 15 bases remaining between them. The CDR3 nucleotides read TGTGCCAGCAGTTCCCGCTCAGCGGGTCATAATTCACCCCTCCACTTT. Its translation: CASSSRSAGHNSPLHF.